The 27 T cell receptor beta chains in this list originate from one sample, sequenced in a study of T cell repertoires in cytomegalovirus infection (dated by TCRdb to the late 2010s). Sequencing was performed on an Illumina HiSeq 1500. TCRdb ran its own pipeline on the public reads, namely fastp trimming at Q25 and MiXCR clone calling, and kept in-frame beta chains. A single entry per CDR3 protein holds the most common genes and DNA from its merged rows. This sample is represented by hundreds of thousands of distinct CDR3 sequences; roughly 30% of them were singletons. The top ten clonotypes cover roughly 15% of the sample. Sequencing used PBMCs. Every receptor here comes from a human donor in good health (CMV status not recorded). Some clones in this sample may be carry-over from other donors' samples.

This clonotype has a handful of counts. The rearrangement uses TRBV11-1 and TRBJ2-3; 8 nucleotides agree with TRBD2. CDR1 is SGHAT, CDR2 FQDESV, per germline (reference sequence). This CDR3 contains 16 residues. J lost 1 base, V lost 3 bases, and 6 bases had no gene match. The CDR3 DNA sequence: TGTGCCAGCAGCTTCTCTGGCGGGGGGCGCACAGATACGCAGTATTTT. This codes for CASSFSGGGRTDTQYF.

This clonotype has more than one count but fewer than ten. CDR3 sequence reads: CASSGNRGLAFF. In DNA form, the CDR3 reads TGTGCCAGCAGTGGTAACAGGGGATTGGCTTTCTTT. The chain uses TRBV6-1 and TRBJ1-1, with 7 nucleotides matching TRBD1. Germline assignment: CDR1 MNHNS and CDR2 SASEGT. J gave up 11 bases and V 4 bases, and 7 bases lay outside the gene matches. This CDR3 spans 12 amino acids.

V is TRBV12-3 or TRBV12-4 and J is TRBJ2-2; TRBD2 might be the D (6 bases). The V gene lost 3 bases and the J gene lost 7 bases, with 12 bases spanning the gap. There are 14 residues in the CDR3. CDR3 DNA sequence: TGTGCCAGCAGTTTGACTAGGCGGGGCGGGGAGCTGTTTTTT. Translating it yields CASSLTRRGGELFF.

V is TRBV6-1 and J is TRBJ1-5, with 9 bases that match TRBD1. Germline V gene sequence: CDR1 MNHNS, CDR2 SASEGT. The CDR3 covers 18 residues. V was pared by 4 bases and J by 1 base, with 11 bases of the junction left unmatched. The CDR3 DNA is TGTGCCAGCAGTGTAGAGGGACAGGGTTCAAGAAGCAATCAGCCCCAGCATTTT. Translation: CASSVEGQGSRSNQPQHF.

Only a few counts were recorded for this clonotype. The rearrangement joins TRBV4-1 to TRBJ2-2; a weak D match, TRBD2 (6 bases). CDR3 length: 15 residues. Between the trimmed V and J ends, which lost 0 bases and 4 bases, there was a span of 9 bases. The germline V gene has CDR1 MGHRA and CDR2 YSYEKL. The CDR3 is CASSQDRGITGELFF. The CDR3 region has the DNA TGCGCCAGCAGCCAAGATCGGGGGATCACCGGGGAGCTGTTTTTT.

The chain employs TRBV4-1 and TRBJ2-7, with 9 bases identical to TRBD1. The ends lost 4 bases at V and 7 bases at J; junction bases unmatched: 5. This CDR3 contains 13 residues. Germline loops: CDR1 MGHRA, CDR2 YSYEKL. This chain's CDR3 is CASSPGQGQEQYF. CDR3 DNA: TGCGCCAGCAGCCCGGGACAGGGCCAAGAGCAGTACTTC.

For this clonotype: One junction end disagrees with the germline gene, perhaps due to a read error. This chain connects TRBV27 to TRBJ1-5; a possible D gene is TRBD1 (5 bases). From germline, CDR1 is MNHEY and CDR2 SMNVEV (reference sequence). The CDR3 is made up of 15 amino acids. CDR3 DNA: TGTGCCAGCAGTTCAGGGAGGATTGGCAATCAGCCCCCGCATTTT. Amino acid sequence: CASSSGRIGNQPPHF.

The CDR3: CASSTDRMTENTEAFF. For the CDR3, the DNA is TGTGCCAGCAGCACCGATCGCATGACAGAGAACACTGAAGCTTTCTTT. The chain couples TRBV5-6 to TRBJ1-1; D might be TRBD1 (5 bases). CDR1 SGHDT and CDR2 YYEEEE come from the germline V gene. The CDR3 extends over 16 amino acids. Trimming took 4 bases from V and 1 from J, leaving 17 bases between them.

The rearrangement joins TRBV14 to TRBJ2-3; 8 bases map to TRBD2. The CDR3 runs 17 residues. J was trimmed by 3 bases and V by 0 bases; bases with no gene match: 8. Germline CDR1 reads SGHDN; CDR2 reads FVKESK. CDR3 loop: CASSQDVGSGITDTQYF. CDR3 nucleotides: TGTGCCAGCAGCCAAGATGTGGGTAGCGGGATTACAGATACGCAGTATTTT. The full variable domain, with the rest looked up from reference TRBV14 and TRBJ2-3, is EAGVTQFPSHSVIEKGQTVTLRCDPISGHDNLYWYRRVMGKEIKFLLHFVKESKQDESGMPNNRFLAERTGGTYSTLKVQPAELEDSGVYFCASSQDVGSGITDTQYFGPGTRLTVL.

This clonotype was detected a few times. The rearrangement links TRBV15 to TRBJ2-7; the match to TRBD1 covers 8 bases. CDR3 length: 16 amino acids. Germline V lookup: CDR1 LNHNV, CDR2 YYDKDF (reference sequence). The V gene end was trimmed by 0 bases and the J gene end by 4 bases; junction bases not matched to a gene: 8. CDR3 in amino acids: CATSRDRLDRAYEQYF. CDR3 nucleotide sequence: TGTGCCACCAGCAGAGATCGTTTGGACAGGGCGTACGAGCAGTACTTC.

This clonotype has just a few counts. This sequence joins TRBV20-1 and TRBJ2-1; the match to TRBD1 covers 7 bases. Germline CDR1 DFQATT, CDR2 SNEGSKA (reference sequence). Trimming took 1 base from V and 1 from J; bases not matched to a gene: 4. CDR3 size: 15 residues. The CDR3 reads CSARADRASYNEQFF. CDR3 DNA: TGCAGTGCTAGAGCCGACAGGGCATCCTACAATGAGCAGTTCTTC.

This clonotype has more than one count but fewer than ten. The chain combines TRBV7-2 with TRBJ2-7; D is possibly TRBD1 or TRBD2 (6 bases each). Trimming removed 4 bases from V and 7 bases from J, with 20 bases in between. Looked up from germline, CDR1 is SGHTA and CDR2 is FQGNSA. The CDR3 spans 15 residues. CDR3: CASSSSGAPGFEQYF. CDR3 in DNA: TGTGCCAGCAGCTCGTCGGGGGCGCCTGGTTTTGAGCAGTACTTC.

This clonotype was picked up many times. The chain couples TRBV7-6 to TRBJ1-3; TRBD1 aligns across 11 bases. This CDR3 has 15 amino acids. The V gene end was trimmed by 5 bases and the J gene end by 6 bases; junction bases not matched to a gene: 6. Germline V gene lookup returns CDR1 SGHVS and CDR2 FNYEAQ. The DNA for the CDR3 is TGTGCCAGCAGCCCTCGGACAGGGGGCCTAAACACCATATATTTT. Translating it yields CASSPRTGGLNTIYF.

This clonotype was found a few times. V and J are TRBV7-2 and TRBJ1-2; the D is unclear. The CDR3 is 13 amino acids. Germline CDR1 and CDR2: SGHTA and FQGNSA. The V end lost 3 bases, the J end lost 5 bases, and 10 bases lay between the germline ends. CDR3 protein: CASSLRDAYGYTF. The CDR3 coding sequence is TGTGCCAGCAGCTTGAGGGATGCTTATGGCTACACCTTC.

The chain combines TRBV7-6 with TRBJ1-6, with TRBD1 as a possible D gene (6 bases). Germline V CDR1 and CDR2: SGHVS, FNYEAQ. V shed 4 bases and J shed 7 bases, with 11 bases lying between them. This CDR3 is 14 amino acids long. In nucleotides, the CDR3 is TGTGCCAGCAGCTCGGGACACTTAAATTCACCCCTCCACTTT. As protein: CASSSGHLNSPLHF.

This clonotype was picked up a small number of times. The chain is built from TRBV20-1 and TRBJ2-7; D remains ambiguous. Looked up from germline, CDR1 is DFQATT and CDR2 is SNEGSKA (reference sequence). The CDR3 covers 12 residues. V was cut by 3 bases and J by 5 bases, with 11 bases left in between. CDR3 DNA: TGCAGTGCTAGCTCAGGAGTCCACGAGCAGTACTTC. Its protein is CSASSGVHEQYF.

This clonotype was counted between two and nine times. The J gene is TRBJ2-7, the V gene TRBV27; D is possibly TRBD1 (5 bases). The CDR3 is made up of 15 amino acids. The germline V gene encodes CDR1 MNHEY and CDR2 SMNVEV (reference sequence). Between the trimmed V and J ends, which lost 5 bases and 2 bases, there was a span of 16 bases. DNA of the CDR3: TGTGCCAGCAGTACAACCCAGGACAACCCCTACGAGCAGTACTTC. As protein: CASSTTQDNPYEQYF.

The chain couples TRBV19 to TRBJ1-2, with a weak D call TRBD1 (6 bases). The V and J ends lost 5 bases and 4 bases respectively, with 11 bases between them. The CDR3 covers 13 residues. Germline lookup yields CDR1 LNHDA and CDR2 SQIVND (reference sequence). The CDR3 DNA reads as TGTGCCAGTAGTTATCAGGGGCCCTATGGCTACACCTTC. This codes for CASSYQGPYGYTF.

This clonotype was recorded many times. J is TRBJ2-7 and V is TRBV7-8; TRBD2 is a possible D gene (5 bases). The CDR3 has 13 amino acids. Germline V lookup: CDR1 SGHVS, CDR2 FQNEAQ. The ends were cut back, 5 bases at V and 12 bases at J, with 20 bases in the middle. The CDR3 nucleotides read TGTGCCAGCAGCGGCGGAACCTCGGCGGGTCTGTACTTC. Amino acid sequence: CASSGGTSAGLYF.

This clonotype has only one observation. The rearrangement links TRBV29-1 to TRBJ1-2; unclear D gene. This CDR3 is built from 13 residues. Germline CDR1 and CDR2: SQVTM and ANQGSEA. V was trimmed by 2 bases and J by 2 bases, leaving 9 bases between them. CDR3 bases: TGCAGCGTTGAATTGAGAGACAACTATGGCTACACCTTC. The encoded protein is CSVELRDNYGYTF.

The chain recombines TRBV5-1 with TRBJ1-5; D unresolved. There are 13 residues in the CDR3. V lost 4 bases to trimming and J lost 6 bases, with 11 bases between them. Germline loops: CDR1 SGHRS, CDR2 YFSETQ. In DNA, the CDR3 is TGCGCCAGCAGCATCGGAGCGGGTCAGCCCCAGCATTTT. It is translated as CASSIGAGQPQHF.

In this sample, this clonotype turned up a few times. The rearrangement joins TRBV6-1 to TRBJ1-1, with D maybe TRBD1 (6 bases). This CDR3 has 14 residues. V was shortened by 4 bases and J by 6 bases, with 15 bases between the two germline ends. The germline V gene has CDR1 MNHNS and CDR2 SASEGT. The CDR3 DNA sequence: TGTGCCAGCAGTGCGACAGGCCCGGGCCCTGAAGCTTTCTTT. It yields the protein CASSATGPGPEAFF.

Many counts were recorded for this clonotype. V usage is TRBV11-2 and J usage is TRBJ2-3, with 12 bases identical to TRBD2. In germline, CDR1 is SGHAT, CDR2 FQNNGV. The CDR3 spans 20 residues. Trimming at V came to 0 bases and at J to 2 bases, leaving 12 bases not matched to a gene. CDR3 region: CASSLETTSGGWGYTDTQYF. DNA of the CDR3: TGTGCCAGCAGCTTAGAAACGACTAGCGGGGGATGGGGCTACACAGATACGCAGTATTTT.

This chain links TRBV7-9 with TRBJ2-1; D is tentatively TRBD1 or TRBD2 (5 bases each). The CDR3 covers 16 residues. V shed 0 bases and J shed 2 bases, with 11 bases lying between them. Per the germline V gene, CDR1 is SEHNR and CDR2 is FQNEAQ (reference sequence). CDR3 in amino acids: CASSLAGVPTYNEQFF. Written as DNA, the CDR3 is TGTGCCAGCAGCTTAGCGGGGGTCCCCACCTACAATGAGCAGTTCTTC. The entire variable domain, with the rest obtained from reference TRBV7-9 and TRBJ2-1, is as follows: DTGVSQNPRHKITKRGQNVTFRCDPISEHNRLYWYRQTLGQGPEFLTYFQNEAQLEKSRLLSDRFSAERPKGSFSTLEIQRTEQGDSAMYLCASSLAGVPTYNEQFFGPGTRLTVL.

The gene calls are TRBV27 and TRBJ2-6; no clear D gene. CDR1 is MNHEY, CDR2 SMNVEV, per germline (reference sequence). CDR3 length: 18 amino acids. V shed 0 bases and J shed 0 bases, with 12 bases lying between them. The CDR3 DNA reads as TGTGCCAGCAGTTTATCGGGGTGGCCGAGCTCTGGGGCCAACGTCCTGACTTTC. It encodes CASSLSGWPSSGANVLTF.

This chain links TRBV28 with TRBJ1-4; a weak D match, TRBD1 (6 bases). V lost 2 bases to trimming and J lost 8 bases, with 12 bases between them. Germline lookup yields CDR1 MDHEN and CDR2 SYDVKM. The CDR3 extends over 14 amino acids. The CDR3 sequence: CASSLRGTREKLFF. In DNA, the CDR3 is TGTGCCAGCAGTTTAAGGGGGACAAGGGAAAAACTGTTTTTT.

As for this clonotype: Sequence at one end of the junction differs from germline and may be a read error. The chain employs TRBV7-6 and TRBJ2-6, with D tentatively TRBD2 (6 bases). The CDR3 totals 17 residues. Germline V lookup: CDR1 SGHVS, CDR2 FNYEAQ. The CDR3 coding sequence is TGTGCCGGCAGCCCTACCCGACTAGGTTCCGGGGCCAACGTCCTGACTTTC. Its translation: CAGSPTRLGSGANVLTF.